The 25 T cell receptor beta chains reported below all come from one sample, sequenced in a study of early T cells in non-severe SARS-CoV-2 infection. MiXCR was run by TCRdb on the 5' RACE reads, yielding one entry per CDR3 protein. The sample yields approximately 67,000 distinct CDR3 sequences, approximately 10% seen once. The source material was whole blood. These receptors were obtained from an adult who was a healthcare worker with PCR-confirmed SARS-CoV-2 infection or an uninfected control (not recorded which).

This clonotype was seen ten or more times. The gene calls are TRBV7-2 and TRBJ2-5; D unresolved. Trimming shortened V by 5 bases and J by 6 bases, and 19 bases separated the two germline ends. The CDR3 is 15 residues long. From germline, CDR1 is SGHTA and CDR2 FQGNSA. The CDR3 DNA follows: TGTGCCAGCAGCCTAACAGCCCTTCCAAGGAAGACCCAGTACTTC. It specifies CASSLTALPRKTQYF.

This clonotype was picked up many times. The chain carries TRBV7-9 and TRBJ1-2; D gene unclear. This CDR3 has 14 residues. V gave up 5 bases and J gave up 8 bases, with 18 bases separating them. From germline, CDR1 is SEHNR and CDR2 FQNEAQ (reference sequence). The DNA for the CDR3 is TGTGCCAGCAGCCCCCAATCCGGCCAGCGGGGCTACACCTTC. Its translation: CASSPQSGQRGYTF.

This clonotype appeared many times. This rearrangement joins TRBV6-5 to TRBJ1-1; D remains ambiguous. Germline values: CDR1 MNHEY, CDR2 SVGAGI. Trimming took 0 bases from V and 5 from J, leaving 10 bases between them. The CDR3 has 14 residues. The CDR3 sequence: CASSYSRVGTEAFF. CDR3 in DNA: TGTGCCAGCAGTTACTCTCGAGTTGGGACTGAAGCTTTCTTT.

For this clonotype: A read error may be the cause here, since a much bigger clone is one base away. The CDR3 here is CASSPRQCGDTQYF. DNA for the CDR3: TGTGCCAGCAGCCCTCGACAGTGTGGAGATACGCAGTATTTT. The J gene is TRBJ2-3, the V gene TRBV11-2; perhaps TRBD1 as D (5 bases). The germline V gene encodes CDR1 SGHAT and CDR2 FQNNGV. The CDR3 spans 14 residues. Trimming shortened V by 5 bases and J by 5 bases, and 14 bases separated the two germline ends.

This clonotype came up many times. In nucleotides, the CDR3 is TGTGCCAGCAGTCCCCTCGATTTGACAGGTCCTACAGATACGCAGTATTTT. Translating gives CASSPLDLTGPTDTQYF. The chain couples TRBV27 to TRBJ2-3; D possibly corresponds to TRBD1 (6 bases). CDR3 length: 17 residues. Germline V gene sequence: CDR1 MNHEY, CDR2 SMNVEV (reference sequence). V was clipped by 5 bases and J by 3 bases, with 21 bases between them.

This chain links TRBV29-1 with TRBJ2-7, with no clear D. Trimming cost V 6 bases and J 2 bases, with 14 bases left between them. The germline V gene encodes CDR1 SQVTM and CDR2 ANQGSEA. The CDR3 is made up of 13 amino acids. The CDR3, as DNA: TGCAGCGTGAGGACGAGACTGACCTACGAGCAGTACTTC. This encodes CSVRTRLTYEQYF.

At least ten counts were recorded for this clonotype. In nucleotides, the CDR3 is TGTGCCAGCAGGCCGGGGACGGCCACTGAAGCTTTCTTT. This translates into CASRPGTATEAFF. The V gene is TRBV12-3 or TRBV12-4, the J gene TRBJ1-1, with D maybe TRBD1 (5 bases). Trimming shortened V by 6 bases and J by 4 bases, and 12 bases separated the two germline ends. This CDR3 contains 13 residues.

CDR3 sequence (DNA): TGTGCCAGCAGCCGGAGCTCCTACGAGCAGTACTTC. This encodes CASSRSSYEQYF. V gene TRBV7-2 combines with J gene TRBJ2-7, with unresolved D. Per the germline V gene, CDR1 is SGHTA and CDR2 is FQGNSA. Trimming stripped 5 bases from V and 0 bases from J, with 5 bases between. The CDR3 totals 12 residues.

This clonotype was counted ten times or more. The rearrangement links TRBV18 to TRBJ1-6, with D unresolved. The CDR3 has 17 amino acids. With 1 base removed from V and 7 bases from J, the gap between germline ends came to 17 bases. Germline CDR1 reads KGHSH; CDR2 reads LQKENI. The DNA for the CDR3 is TGTGCCAGCTCACCACGGGGAGGGAGTTTGGAGAATTCACCCCTCCACTTT. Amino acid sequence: CASSPRGGSLENSPLHF. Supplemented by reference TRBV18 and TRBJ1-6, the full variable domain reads NAGVMQNPRHLVRRRGQEARLRCSPMKGHSHVYWYRQLPEEGLKFMVYLQKENIIDESGMPKERFSAEFPKEGPSILRIQQVVRGDSAAYFCASSPRGGSLENSPLHFGNGTRLTVT.

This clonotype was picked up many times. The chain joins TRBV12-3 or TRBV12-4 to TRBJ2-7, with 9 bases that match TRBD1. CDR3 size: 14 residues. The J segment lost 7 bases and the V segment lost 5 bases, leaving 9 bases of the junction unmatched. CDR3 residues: CASSPGTGKGEQYF. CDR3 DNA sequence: TGTGCCAGCAGTCCCGGGACAGGGAAGGGAGAGCAGTACTTC.

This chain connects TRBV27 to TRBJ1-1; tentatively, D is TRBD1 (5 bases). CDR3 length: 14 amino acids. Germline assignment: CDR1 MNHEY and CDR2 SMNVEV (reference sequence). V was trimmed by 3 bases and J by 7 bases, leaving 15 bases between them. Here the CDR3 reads CASSLYGQKGEAFF. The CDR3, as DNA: TGTGCCAGCAGTTTGTACGGACAAAAGGGTGAAGCTTTCTTT.

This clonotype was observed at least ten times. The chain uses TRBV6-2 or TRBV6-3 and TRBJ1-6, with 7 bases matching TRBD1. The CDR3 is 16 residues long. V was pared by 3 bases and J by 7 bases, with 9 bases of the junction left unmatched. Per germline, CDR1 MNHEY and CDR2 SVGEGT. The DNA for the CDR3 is TGTGCCAGCAGTTATGAAGCCGGGACAGTAAATTCACCCCTCCACTTT. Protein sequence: CASSYEAGTVNSPLHF.

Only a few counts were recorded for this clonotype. CDR3 DNA sequence: TGTGCCAGCTCACCACTAGAGAACACTGAAGCTTTCTTT. Translation gives CASSPLENTEAFF. The chain employs TRBV18 and TRBJ1-1; D gene unclear. The CDR3 runs 13 residues. The germline gives CDR1 KGHSH, CDR2 LQKENI. Between the trimmed V and J ends, which lost 1 base and 1 base, there was a span of 4 bases.

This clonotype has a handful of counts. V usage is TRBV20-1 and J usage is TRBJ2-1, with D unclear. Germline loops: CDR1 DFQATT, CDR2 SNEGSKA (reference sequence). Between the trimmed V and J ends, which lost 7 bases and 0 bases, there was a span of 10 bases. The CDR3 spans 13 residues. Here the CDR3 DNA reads TGCAGTGTGCGGATTAGCTCCTACAATGAGCAGTTCTTC. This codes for CSVRISSYNEQFF.

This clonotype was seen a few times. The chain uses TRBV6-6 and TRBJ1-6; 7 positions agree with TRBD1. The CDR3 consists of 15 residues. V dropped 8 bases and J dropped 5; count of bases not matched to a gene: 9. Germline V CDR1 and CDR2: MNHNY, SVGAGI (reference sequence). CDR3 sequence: CASLGPGTDNSPLHF. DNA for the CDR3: TGTGCCAGCCTCGGCCCGGGGACAGATAATTCACCCCTCCACTTT.

CDR3 coding DNA: TGTGCCAGCAGTAACGGAGTGGGGGAAAATGAGCAGTTCTTC. It specifies CASSNGVGENEQFF. The chain couples TRBV5-4 to TRBJ2-1, with D tentatively TRBD1 or TRBD2 (5 bases each). Germline CDR1 and CDR2: SGHNT and YYREEE (reference sequence). Trimming took 5 bases from V and 7 from J, leaving 16 bases between them. CDR3 length: 14 residues.

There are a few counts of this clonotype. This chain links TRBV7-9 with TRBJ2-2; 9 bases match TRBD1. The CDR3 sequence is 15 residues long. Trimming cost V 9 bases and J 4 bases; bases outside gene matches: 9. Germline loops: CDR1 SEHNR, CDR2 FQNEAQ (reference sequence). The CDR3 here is CASLPGQGATGELFF. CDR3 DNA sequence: TGTGCCAGTCTGCCGGGACAGGGCGCCACCGGGGAGCTGTTTTTT.

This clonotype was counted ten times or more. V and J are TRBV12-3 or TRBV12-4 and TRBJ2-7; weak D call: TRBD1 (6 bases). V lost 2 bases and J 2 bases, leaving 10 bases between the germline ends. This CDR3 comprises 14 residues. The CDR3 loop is CASSLYRDTYEQYF. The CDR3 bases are TGTGCCAGCAGTTTATATCGGGACACCTACGAGCAGTACTTC.

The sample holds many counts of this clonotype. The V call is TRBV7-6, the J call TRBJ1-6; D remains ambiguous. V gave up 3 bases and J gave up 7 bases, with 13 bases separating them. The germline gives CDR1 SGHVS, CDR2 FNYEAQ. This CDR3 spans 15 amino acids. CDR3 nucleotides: TGTGCCAGCAGCTTTTCTGGACCGATGAATTCACCCCTCCACTTT. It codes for CASSFSGPMNSPLHF. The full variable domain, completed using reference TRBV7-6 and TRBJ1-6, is GAGVSQSPRYKVTKRGQDVALRCDPISGHVSLYWYRQALGQGPEFLTYFNYEAQQDKSGLPNDRFSAERPEGSISTLTIQRTEQRDSAMYRCASSFSGPMNSPLHFGNGTRLTVT.

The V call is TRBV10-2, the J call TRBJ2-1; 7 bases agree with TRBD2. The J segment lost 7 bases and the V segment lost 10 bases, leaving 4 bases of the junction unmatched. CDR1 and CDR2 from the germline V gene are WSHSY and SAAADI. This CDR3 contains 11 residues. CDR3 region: CATSGGNEQFF. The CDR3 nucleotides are TGCGCCACCTCCGGGGGGAATGAGCAGTTCTTC.

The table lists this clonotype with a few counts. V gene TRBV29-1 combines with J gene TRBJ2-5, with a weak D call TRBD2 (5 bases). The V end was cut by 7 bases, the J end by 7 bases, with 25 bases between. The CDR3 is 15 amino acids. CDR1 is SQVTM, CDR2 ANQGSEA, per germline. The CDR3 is CSATPKAGLSVTQYF. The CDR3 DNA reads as TGCAGCGCTACCCCTAAGGCGGGCCTGTCGGTGACCCAGTACTTC.

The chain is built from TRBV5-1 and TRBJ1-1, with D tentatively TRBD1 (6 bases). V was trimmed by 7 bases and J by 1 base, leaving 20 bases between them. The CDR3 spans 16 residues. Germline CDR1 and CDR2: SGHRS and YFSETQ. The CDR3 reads CASRDRLTLKNTEAFF. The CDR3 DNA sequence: TGCGCCAGCCGAGACAGGCTTACCCTCAAGAACACTGAAGCTTTCTTT.

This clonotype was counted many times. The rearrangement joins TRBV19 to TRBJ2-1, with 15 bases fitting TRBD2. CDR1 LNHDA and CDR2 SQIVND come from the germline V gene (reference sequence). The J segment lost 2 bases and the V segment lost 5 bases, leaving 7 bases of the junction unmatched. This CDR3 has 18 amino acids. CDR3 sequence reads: CASSPGLAGGKPYNEQFF. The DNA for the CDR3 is TGTGCCAGTAGTCCGGGACTAGCGGGAGGCAAGCCCTACAATGAGCAGTTCTTC.

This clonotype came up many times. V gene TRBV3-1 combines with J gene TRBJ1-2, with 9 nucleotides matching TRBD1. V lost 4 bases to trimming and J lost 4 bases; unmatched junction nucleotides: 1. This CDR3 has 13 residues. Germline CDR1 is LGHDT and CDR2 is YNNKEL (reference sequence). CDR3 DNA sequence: TGTGCCAGCAGCCCGGGACAGGGCTATGGCTACACCTTC. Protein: CASSPGQGYGYTF.

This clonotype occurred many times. CDR3 in amino acids: CAISVPGSTEAFF. The DNA of the CDR3 is TGTGCCATCAGTGTTCCGGGGAGCACTGAAGCTTTCTTT. The V call is TRBV10-3, the J call TRBJ1-1; D is undetermined. Germline V gene data show CDR1 as ENHRY and CDR2 as SYGVKD. V was shortened by 4 bases and J by 4 bases, with 10 bases between the two germline ends. There are 13 residues in the CDR3.